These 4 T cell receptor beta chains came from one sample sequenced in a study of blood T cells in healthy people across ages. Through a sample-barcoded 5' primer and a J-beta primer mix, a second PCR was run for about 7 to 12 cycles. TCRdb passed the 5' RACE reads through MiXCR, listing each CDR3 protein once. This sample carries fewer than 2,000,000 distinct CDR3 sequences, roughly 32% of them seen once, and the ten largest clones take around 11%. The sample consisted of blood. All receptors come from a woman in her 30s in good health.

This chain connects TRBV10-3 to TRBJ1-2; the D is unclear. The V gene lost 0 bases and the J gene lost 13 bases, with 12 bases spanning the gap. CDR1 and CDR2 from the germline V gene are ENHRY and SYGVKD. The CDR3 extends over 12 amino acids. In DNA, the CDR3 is TGTGCCATCAGTGAGTCGGCCGGAGTTCGCACCTTC. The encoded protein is CAISESAGVRTF.

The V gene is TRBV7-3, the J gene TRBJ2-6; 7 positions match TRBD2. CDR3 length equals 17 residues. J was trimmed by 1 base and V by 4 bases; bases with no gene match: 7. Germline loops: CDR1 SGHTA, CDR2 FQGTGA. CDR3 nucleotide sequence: TGTGCCAGCAGCTCGTCCCGGGGGGATTCTGGGGCCAACGTCCTGACTTTC. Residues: CASSSSRGDSGANVLTF. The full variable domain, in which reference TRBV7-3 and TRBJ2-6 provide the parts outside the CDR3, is GAGVSQTPSNKVTEKGKYVELRCDPISGHTALYWYRQSLGQGPEFLIYFQGTGAADDSGLPNDRFFAVRPEGSVSTLKIQRTERGDSAVYLCASSSSRGDSGANVLTFGAGSRLTVL.

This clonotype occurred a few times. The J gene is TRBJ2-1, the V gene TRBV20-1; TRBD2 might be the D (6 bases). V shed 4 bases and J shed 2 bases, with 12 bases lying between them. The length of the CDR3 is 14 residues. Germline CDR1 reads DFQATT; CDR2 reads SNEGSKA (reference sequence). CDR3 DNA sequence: TGCAGTGCTACAGGGACTTCAGCCTACAATGAGCAGTTCTTC. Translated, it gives CSATGTSAYNEQFF.

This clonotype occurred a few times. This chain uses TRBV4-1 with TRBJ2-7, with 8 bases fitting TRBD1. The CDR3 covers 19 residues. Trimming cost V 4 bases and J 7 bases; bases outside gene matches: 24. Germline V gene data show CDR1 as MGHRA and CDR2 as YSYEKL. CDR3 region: CASSRTLYRTGPTVGEQYF. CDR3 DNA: TGCGCCAGCAGCCGCACCCTATACCGGACAGGGCCCACCGTGGGGGAGCAGTACTTC.